This T cell receptor beta chain was identified in a study of T cells in Graves' hyperthyroidism and ophthalmopathy (dated by TCRdb to the late 2010s). With respect to the entire study: Peripheral blood was collected at initial diagnosis, before any treatment. TCR V-J signatures able to tell the groups apart were searched for in a discovery cohort of 90 to 100 patients, of whom more than 40 had Graves' ophthalmopathy and 55 to 65 had stable Graves' hyperthyroidism. Prospective prediction of ophthalmopathy was tested in an independent validation cohort consisting of roughly 19 hyperthyroidism patients and 17 patients who later progressed to ophthalmopathy. The 100 discovery patients were divided at random into training and test sets in a 7:3 ratio. In several Graves' hyperthyroidism patients, the study also compared T-cell repertoires from thyroid tissue with T-cell repertoires from blood. After blood sampling, hyperthyroidism patients were treated with methimazole at a starting dose of 30 mg daily, and ophthalmopathy patients were treated with high-dose intravenous methylprednisolone. The paper describes TCR Vbeta CDR3 sequencing of fewer than 150 peripheral blood samples, made up of approximately 40 ophthalmopathy patients, around 78 hyperthyroidism patients and around 17 progressor patients.

The TCR beta CDR3 regions were amplified from the RNA transcripts. The TCR CDR3 was subjected to a first round of RT-PCR using the HTBI primer set and the Qiagen OneStep RT-PCR kit. The libraries were constructed in a second round of multiplex PCR and then size-selected and purified. Sequencing of the libraries was done on an Illumina HiSeq2000 using paired-end 100 bp reads. The authors' analysis ran thus. Raw data were processed with SOAPnuke, discarding reads with adapters, uncalled bases, mean Phred below 15, or no exact constant-primer or identifier match. COPE v1.2.5 was used to merge the high-quality paired reads, and each unique nucleotide sequence was defined as a clonotype. MiTCR v1.1 was used to align the clonotypes against IMGT TRBV, TRBD and TRBJ reference segments. The analysis was restricted to V-J combinations with a frequency above 0.0001, which together covered 99% to 99.2% of the repertoires. The TCS score was defined as the ratio of F50 (clonal expansion) to E x V (chaos), calculated using BLOSUM62-based TCRdist between CDR3 peptides within each V-J. Welch's t-statistics and random forest reduced roughly 530 V-J features to 10 to 15, which were used in a naive Bayes classifier (R e1071). The public reads were run again by TCRdb, first through fastp at Q25 and then through MiXCR, and only productive beta chains were kept. Rows matching on CDR3 protein sequence are summarized as one entry with the most common DNA and genes. The V and J calls shown here were made by TCRdb, not taken from the authors' results. The sample table shows fewer than 350,000 distinct CDR3 sequences, and roughly 19% are seen once. Jointly, the top ten make up 39% of the sample.

Ophthalmopathy patients had moderately to severely active disease, with a Clinical Activity Score of 3 or more, a NOSPECS grade of 4 or more, and a disease duration of less than 3 months. Exclusion was applied to patients with uncontrolled infections, other autoimmune diseases, pregnancy or lactation. Clinical symptoms, serum thyroxine and TRAb, thyroid ultrasound, and orbital computed tomography formed the basis for the diagnoses. PBMCs were isolated from more than 8 ml of fresh peripheral blood by Ficoll-Paque density gradient centrifugation. Trizol reagent was used to extract total RNA, and RNA quality was then checked on an Agilent 2100 Bioanalyzer. Summary of the overall study and its limitations: In validation, the model predicted progression to ophthalmopathy a median of about 5.9 months before onset, with roughly 68% sensitivity and almost 75% specificity. Blood samples also contained most of the expanded thyroid clonotypes (frequency above 0.001), which suggests that blood repertoires may reflect thyroid immune responses. No statistical method was used to set the sample size in advance, and investigators knew the group allocation. In cross-validation, a model built on a 13 V-J signature told ophthalmopathy apart from stable hyperthyroidism with approximately 91% sensitivity and roughly 81% specificity, and in testing the same model reached 80%/75%.

Many counts were recorded for this clonotype. The antigen it binds to is not known. No much larger clone exists at a distance of one base, and base qualities are not known. V and J lose 0 bases and 4 bases, and a span of 13 bases separates them. CDR1 and CDR2, looked up from the germline V gene, are SGHRS and YFSETQ. The CDR3 measures 15 amino acids from cysteine to phenylalanine. Kept here is only the CDR3 DNA, which spans 45 bases and is read in frame from base 1. Sequencing input: blood. The sequence was collected from a man aged 45 to 65 with Graves' ophthalmopathy. This receptor chain uses TRBV5-1 and TRBJ1-1; perhaps TRBD1 is the D gene, with 5 bases matching. CDR3 region: CASSLDSGTSTEAFF. The nucleotide sequence is given as TGCGCCAGCAGCTTGGATTCAGGGACCAGCACTGAAGCTTTCTTT.